The present TCR beta chain was sequenced within a study of kidney transplant recipient with SARS-CoV-2 infection. TCRdb re-called the reads with MiXCR, one entry per CDR3 protein. Found here are under 250,000 distinct CDR3 sequences, under 30% of them singletons; the top ten hold under 9.5%. Germline CDR1 reads GTSNPN; CDR2 reads SVGIG (reference sequence). CDR3 length: 14 amino acids. V was cut by 4 bases and J by 3 bases, with 13 bases left in between. As for this clonotype: A read error may be the cause here, since a much bigger clone is one base away.

Sample: a blood sample, taken at baseline and on approximately day 120 from a kidney transplant recipient. The chain links TRBV30 to TRBJ1-3; no clear D gene. The sequence came from a young adult male patient who had COVID-19 and was a kidney transplant recipient. Some T cells may be graft donor cells. The CDR3 loop reads CAWNADWGGNTIYF. The CDR3 DNA is TGTGCCTGGAATGCGGACTGGGGTGGAAACACCATATATTTT.